The sample holds a few counts of the clone carrying this TCR beta chain. This entry is derived from a study of blood T cell repertoires in COVID-19. Using immunoSEQ multiplex PCR, the repertoire was profiled, and TCRdb retains in-frame clones only, with some absent. Altogether more than 85,000 clones are present, about 85% being singletons, with the ten largest covering 3.5% to 5%. Specimen: peripheral blood. The receptor comes from a man aged 45-60 years with acute or convalescent COVID-19.

The CDR3 DNA reads TGTGCCAGCACCCCGGAGAGGACCGGGGAGCTGTTTTTT. Its protein is CASTPERTGELFF. This sequence joins TRBV7-9 and TRBJ2-2; D gene unclear. The CDR3 has 13 residues. Trimming cost V 7 bases and J 5 bases, with 11 bases left between them. Looked up from germline, CDR1 is SEHNR and CDR2 is FQNEAQ (reference sequence). Variable domain in full (rest from reference TRBV7-9 and TRBJ2-2): DTGVSQNPRHKITKRGQNVTFRCDPISEHNRLYWYRQTLGQGPEFLTYFQNEAQLEKSRLLSDRFSAERPKGSFSTLEIQRTEQGDSAMYLCASTPERTGELFFGEGSRLTVL.